The table lists the clone carrying this TCR beta chain with many counts. Antigen unknown. Trimming took 5 bases from V and 7 from J, leaving 9 bases between them. Per germline, CDR1 DFQATT and CDR2 SNEGSKA (reference sequence). This CDR3 spans 11 amino acids. TCRdb independently ran MiXCR on the 5' RACE reads; one entry per CDR3 protein. The sample records 45,000 to 60,000 distinct CDR3 sequences, 2% to 3% being singletons. This record belongs to a study of neurological immune-mediated disorders. Study findings and constraints: Clinical features showed no association with the multiple sclerosis repertoire cluster, and MRI features showed none either. Among expanded clones, no CDR3 amino acid sequences were shared across subjects, a pattern suggesting private repertoires in all groups.

This receptor was identified in a man aged 45 to 65 with multiple sclerosis. The rearrangement uses TRBV20-1 and TRBJ2-4; D unresolved. The sample comprised PBMCs. The CDR3 bases are TGCAGTGCTCTTGGTGGGAACATTCAGTACTTC. Protein sequence: CSALGGNIQYF.